This T cell receptor beta chain came from a study of blood T cell repertoires in COVID-19. Produced via immunoSEQ multiplex PCR; TCRdb's table is partial and in-frame only. The sample lists approximately 150,000 clones, around 81% occurring once. The CDR3 sequence is 13 residues long. CDR1 and CDR2 (germline): WSHSY, SAAADI. Losses at the gene ends were 8 bases for V and 9 bases for J; bases not matched to a gene: 11. This TCR was sampled from a woman at least 80 years old with COVID-19, enrolled during active disease. The specimen sequenced was peripheral blood. The J gene is TRBJ1-2, the V gene TRBV10-2, with 8 bases that match TRBD1. CDR3 loop: CASGGQEPGSYTF. The DNA for the CDR3 is TGCGCCAGCGGGGGACAGGAGCCGGGTAGCTACACCTTC.